This T cell receptor beta chain was found in a study of sequential checkpoint blockade in melanoma. Study-level information: First-line arms were nivolumab then ipilimumab, or the reverse, randomized 1:1. After both sequences, patients received maintenance nivolumab.

The CDR3 extends over 14 amino acids. The germline gives CDR1 LGHNA, CDR2 YSLEER. Unmatched junction bases numbered 6, after V lost 2 bases and J lost 9 bases. Indicated treatment: randomized to nivolumab then ipilimumab (arm A) or the reverse (arm B). Patients had received no earlier DNA-damaging chemotherapy. PBMC sorting kept live CD3+CD8+ cells without CD19 or CD56. Profiling relied on immunoSEQ multiplex PCR, and the TCRdb table lists in-frame clones only, not all of them. The sample has roughly 5,100 clones; 78% are singletons. The sample here was CD8+ T cells sorted from blood (inferred from file names), taken from a patient given nivolumab and ipilimumab in sequence. V gene TRBV4-3 combines with J gene TRBJ2-4; 8 nucleotides align to TRBD1. The source is a human donor with melanoma. The CDR3 loop reads CASSQTTGVGIQYF. DNA for the CDR3: TGCGCCAGCAGCCAAACGACAGGGGTGGGCATTCAGTACTTC.